These 22 T cell receptor beta chains share one sample of origin, sequenced in a study of T cells in Graves' hyperthyroidism and ophthalmopathy. RNA transcripts provided the source from which TCR beta CDR3 regions were amplified. First-round RT-PCR targeting the TCR CDR3 was performed with the HTBI primer set. One entry per CDR3 protein results from TCRdb running MiXCR on the multiplex PCR reads. The table records about 560,000 distinct CDR3 sequences, around 17% of them present only once. Sequenced: blood. The receptor set was obtained from a woman aged 18-29 years with Graves' hyperthyroidism.

This clonotype has a count of ten or more. V is TRBV10-3 and J is TRBJ2-5, with D hard to call. This CDR3 contains 13 residues. The V gene lost 0 bases and the J gene lost 1 base, with 3 bases spanning the gap. The V gene's germline CDR1 is ENHRY and CDR2 SYGVKD. CDR3 nucleotides: TGTGCCATCAGTGAGTCGATCCAAGAGACCCAGTACTTC. Encoded protein: CAISESIQETQYF.

A word on this clonotype: A read error may account for a junction end that differs from germline. The chain employs TRBV20-1 and TRBJ1-6; maybe TRBD1 (5 bases). Germline CDR1 is DFQATT and CDR2 is SNEGSKA (reference sequence). The CDR3 has 14 residues. The CDR3 here is CSTRDAGWNSPLHF. CDR3 coding DNA: TGCAGTACTAGAGATGCAGGGTGGAATTCACCCCTCCACTTT.

This clonotype was recorded a few times. J is TRBJ1-1 and V is TRBV2; D gene ambiguous. From germline, CDR1 is SNHLY and CDR2 FYNNEI. The CDR3 spans 12 residues. Trimming cost V 4 bases and J 6 bases, with 9 bases left between them. The CDR3 DNA reads as TGTGCCAGCAGTGTCCCGGGCCCTGAAGCTTTCTTT. It translates to CASSVPGPEAFF.

This clonotype was observed at least ten times. The V and J genes are TRBV6-5 and TRBJ2-1; D is uncertain. The V gene's germline CDR1 is MNHEY and CDR2 SVGAGI. The V end lost 6 bases, the J end lost 4 bases, and 16 bases lay between the germline ends. The CDR3 has 15 residues. The CDR3 region has the DNA TGTGCCAGCAGCATGGCAGGCCGTCTTTACAATGAGCAGTTCTTC. Translated, it gives CASSMAGRLYNEQFF.

V usage is TRBV7-2 and J usage is TRBJ2-1; 9 bases agree with TRBD2. J lost 10 bases, V lost 1 base, and 8 bases had no gene match. Germline-derived CDR1 and CDR2 are SGHTA and FQGNSA. There are 15 residues in the CDR3. The CDR3 is CASSLVGREGLEQFF. In DNA form, the CDR3 reads TGTGCCAGCAGCTTAGTGGGGCGGGAGGGCCTAGAGCAGTTCTTC.

This clonotype came up many times. The genes are TRBV20-1 and TRBJ2-3; 7 nucleotides agree with TRBD2. The CDR3 length is 15 residues. The germline V gene encodes CDR1 DFQATT and CDR2 SNEGSKA (reference sequence). V shed 3 bases and J 2 bases; nucleotides not matched to a gene: 8. CDR3 sequence (DNA): TGCAGTGCTAGCGATAACCGGGAGGCCACAGATACGCAGTATTTT. Amino acids: CSASDNREATDTQYF.

The table lists this clonotype with a few counts. This chain uses TRBV20-1 with TRBJ2-5; no firm D call. Germline V CDR1 and CDR2: DFQATT, SNEGSKA (reference sequence). This CDR3 region has 12 residues. Trimming pared 1 base from V and 3 bases from J, leaving 6 bases between. CDR3 sequence (DNA): TGCAGTGCTAGAGCCGGAGAAGAGACCCAGTACTTC. This codes for CSARAGEETQYF.

This clonotype was recorded at least ten times. The chain has TRBV29-1 and TRBJ1-1; 8 bases map to TRBD1. V shed 6 bases and J 2 bases; nucleotides not matched to a gene: 5. CDR3 length: 13 residues. Germline CDR1 SQVTM, CDR2 ANQGSEA. The CDR3 region has the DNA TGCAGCGTAGGACAGGGTCTCAACACTGAAGCTTTCTTT. Protein sequence: CSVGQGLNTEAFF.

CDR3: CASSVGGTGGLYEQYF. DNA for the CDR3: TGTGCCAGCAGCGTAGGTGGGACAGGGGGCTTGTACGAGCAGTACTTC. The chain has TRBV9 and TRBJ2-7; 12 positions match TRBD1. This CDR3 contains 16 residues. J lost 4 bases, V lost 0 bases, and 5 bases had no gene match. CDR1 and CDR2 (germline): SGDLS, YYNGEE.

This clonotype showed up just a few times. This chain uses TRBV7-9 with TRBJ1-2; 8 bases agree with TRBD1. This CDR3 region has 15 residues. Germline V gene lookup returns CDR1 SEHNR and CDR2 FQNEAQ (reference sequence). Losses at the gene ends were 2 bases for V and 8 bases for J; bases not matched to a gene: 10. CDR3 nucleotide sequence: TGTGCCAGCAGCTTAAACGTAGGACAGGGCTGGGGCTACACCTTC. It codes for CASSLNVGQGWGYTF. Using reference TRBV7-9 and TRBJ1-2 for the parts outside the CDR3, the full variable domain is DTGVSQNPRHKITKRGQNVTFRCDPISEHNRLYWYRQTLGQGPEFLTYFQNEAQLEKSRLLSDRFSAERPKGSFSTLEIQRTEQGDSAMYLCASSLNVGQGWGYTFGSGTRLTVV.

This clonotype occurred a few times. This chain links TRBV24-1 with TRBJ2-1; the D gene is possibly TRBD2 (5 bases). V shed 5 bases and J shed 6 bases, with 13 bases lying between them. This CDR3 region has 14 residues. Germline-derived CDR1 and CDR2 are KGHDR and SFDVKD. CDR3 sequence reads: CATSGLRASNEQFF. CDR3 DNA sequence: TGTGCCACCAGTGGGCTGCGGGCCTCCAATGAGCAGTTCTTC.

V and J are TRBV9 and TRBJ2-1, with a possible D match to TRBD1 (5 bases). Germline lookup yields CDR1 SGDLS and CDR2 YYNGEE. The CDR3 spans 14 residues. Trimming pared 3 bases from V and 6 bases from J, leaving 13 bases between. Here the CDR3 DNA reads TGTGCCAGCAGCGGGCCAGGGTTCGGCAATGAGCAGTTCTTC. It encodes CASSGPGFGNEQFF.

The sample holds many counts of this clonotype. The rearrangement joins TRBV12-3 or TRBV12-4 to TRBJ1-2; 9 bases map to TRBD1. The CDR3 covers 16 residues. V lost 2 bases to trimming and J lost 3 bases; unmatched junction nucleotides: 7. In nucleotides, the CDR3 is TGTGCCAGCAGTTTATTAAGGGACAGGGTTTACTATGGCTACACCTTC. Encoded protein: CASSLLRDRVYYGYTF.

In its sample, this clonotype was seen many times. The V and J genes are TRBV20-1 and TRBJ2-1; D possibly corresponds to TRBD2 (5 bases). Trimming took off 1 base at V and 4 bases at J, with 20 bases between the two ends. CDR3 length: 17 amino acids. Germline CDR1 and CDR2: DFQATT and SNEGSKA (reference sequence). CDR3 sequence: CSARVIASTGLYNEQFF. CDR3 in DNA: TGCAGTGCTAGAGTCATAGCGAGCACGGGCCTATACAATGAGCAGTTCTTC.

The J gene is TRBJ2-3, the V gene TRBV7-2; D may be TRBD2 (5 bases). The CDR3 has 13 amino acids. From germline, CDR1 is SGHTA and CDR2 FQGNSA. The V end was cut by 6 bases, the J end by 1 base, with 8 bases between. The CDR3 is CASRPGGTDTQYF. For the CDR3, the DNA is TGTGCCAGCAGGCCCGGGGGCACAGATACGCAGTATTTT.

This clonotype was recorded many times. V gene TRBV7-2 combines with J gene TRBJ2-5; no clear D gene. CDR1 SGHTA and CDR2 FQGNSA come from the germline V gene. V was shortened by 1 base and J by 8 bases, with 17 bases between the two germline ends. The CDR3 has 15 residues. DNA of the CDR3: TGTGCCAGCAGCTTAGAACCAGGTCCCTACGGTACCCAGTACTTC. Protein: CASSLEPGPYGTQYF.

This clonotype appeared many times. V and J are TRBV20-1 and TRBJ2-3, with 7 bases lining up with TRBD1. This CDR3 comprises 14 residues. J gave up 5 bases and V 2 bases, and 7 bases lay outside the gene matches. Germline CDR1 reads DFQATT; CDR2 reads SNEGSKA (reference sequence). CDR3 in DNA: TGCAGTGCTAGATCGACCCGGGACAGAGATACGCAGTATTTT. Its translation: CSARSTRDRDTQYF.

CDR3 nucleotide sequence: TGTGCCTGGAACTACGGACATCAGAATGGAAACACCATATATTTT. This translates into CAWNYGHQNGNTIYF. The J gene is TRBJ1-3, the V gene TRBV30, with D possibly TRBD1 on 5 matching bases. This CDR3 region has 15 residues. Germline values: CDR1 GTSNPN, CDR2 SVGIG (reference sequence). Trimming cost V 4 bases and J 3 bases, with 16 bases left between them.

This clonotype came up many times. The V call is TRBV20-1, the J call TRBJ2-3; 13 bases match TRBD2. CDR1 and CDR2 (germline): DFQATT, SNEGSKA (reference sequence). The CDR3 is 18 residues long. V dropped 3 bases and J dropped 0; count of bases not matched to a gene: 9. The CDR3 spells CSASSVGTSGTSTDTQYF. The CDR3 coding sequence is TGCAGTGCTAGCTCAGTCGGGACTAGCGGGACTAGCACAGATACGCAGTATTTT.

This clonotype was observed many times. The chain uses TRBV24-1 and TRBJ1-2, with D tentatively TRBD1 (5 bases). Trimming removed 4 bases from V and 3 bases from J, with 11 bases in between. Germline V gives CDR1 KGHDR, CDR2 SFDVKD. The length of the CDR3 is 14 residues. In nucleotides, the CDR3 is TGTGCCACCAGTGACCAGCAGGGAGACTATGGCTACACCTTC. Its protein is CATSDQQGDYGYTF.

This clonotype has more than one count but fewer than ten. The gene calls are TRBV7-9 and TRBJ1-4; D gene uncertain. Trimming shortened V by 5 bases and J by 4 bases, and 5 bases separated the two germline ends. This CDR3 comprises 12 residues. Germline CDR1 reads SEHNR; CDR2 reads FQNEAQ (reference sequence). The CDR3 spells CASSPDNEKLFF. The DNA of the CDR3 is TGTGCCAGCAGCCCAGATAATGAAAAACTGTTTTTT.

This clonotype was found many times. This chain uses TRBV2 with TRBJ1-1; possible D gene TRBD1, 6 bases. V dropped 7 bases and J dropped 1 base, with 10 bases sitting between them. CDR1 is SNHLY, CDR2 FYNNEI, per germline. The CDR3 runs to 13 residues. The CDR3 spells CASTGDANTEAFF. CDR3 nucleotide sequence: TGTGCCAGCACAGGGGACGCGAACACTGAAGCTTTCTTT.